This is a list of T cell receptor beta chains from one sample in a study of blood T cell repertoires in COVID-19. The data were produced by immunoSEQ multiplex PCR, yet TCRdb's version contains in-frame clones alone and is incomplete. The repertoire holds roughly 250,000 clones, with about 88% as singletons. Input material: PBMCs or T cells enriched from blood (not recorded which). Source of these receptors: a woman aged 45 to 65 who had recovered from COVID-19. Both conserved end residues are part of each CDR3. D genes are given only for firm matches. A row's size may be missing; if present it is once, few, many or a size class.

CDR3 length	D gene	V gene	clone size	J gene	CDR3 protein	CDR3 DNA
14	-	TRBV10-3	-	TRBJ2-7	CAIREDTQYYEQYF	TGTGCCATCAGAGAAGACACCCAGTACTACGAGCAGTACTTC
15	-	TRBV28	-	TRBJ1-5	CASSFLGSGDQPQHF	TGTGCCAGCAGCTTCCTTGGATCAGGGGACCAGCCCCAGCATTTT
15	TRBD1	TRBV7-8	few	TRBJ1-5	CASSSLDRENQPQHF	TGTGCCAGCAGCTCCCTTGACAGGGAGAATCAGCCCCAGCATTTT
11	-	TRBV28	-	TRBJ1-1	CASSLQGIAFF	TGTGCCAGCAGTTTACAGGGGATAGCTTTCTTT
16	TRBD1	TRBV28	-	TRBJ1-4	CASSETGVGANEKLFF	TGTGCCAGCTCCGAAACAGGGGTAGGAGCTAATGAAAAACTGTTTTTT
15	TRBD1	TRBV2	-	TRBJ2-4	CASSRGQGVRNIQYF	TGTGCCAGCAGTAGAGGACAGGGAGTTCGAAACATTCAGTACTTC
13	-	TRBV18	-	TRBJ2-7	CASSRQDTYEQYF	TGTGCCAGCTCACGGCAGGACACCTACGAGCAGTACTTC
13	-	TRBV19	-	TRBJ2-7	CASSIREFYEQYF	TGTGCCAGTAGTATCCGGGAGTTCTACGAGCAGTACTTC
18	TRBD1	TRBV4-2	-	TRBJ2-6	CASSQGPGQGSGANVLTF	TGTGCCAGCAGCCAAGGGCCGGGACAGGGGTCGGGGGCCAACGTCCTGACTTTC
13	-	TRBV25-1	-	TRBJ1-4	CASRGATNEKLFF	TGTGCCAGCAGAGGGGCAACTAATGAAAAACTGTTTTTT
16	TRBD2	TRBV6-7	once	TRBJ2-5	CASSYSPGRAFRAQYF	TGTGCCAGCAGTTACTCGCCCGGGAGGGCCTTTCGAGCTCAGTACTTC
13	-	TRBV4-1	-	TRBJ2-7	CASSQGGGYEQYF	TGCGCCAGCAGCCAAGGAGGAGGGTACGAGCAGTACTTC
16	TRBD1	TRBV15	-	TRBJ1-5	CATSRVSGTGDGPQHF	TGTGCCACCAGCAGAGTTTCCGGGACAGGGGACGGGCCCCAGCATTTT